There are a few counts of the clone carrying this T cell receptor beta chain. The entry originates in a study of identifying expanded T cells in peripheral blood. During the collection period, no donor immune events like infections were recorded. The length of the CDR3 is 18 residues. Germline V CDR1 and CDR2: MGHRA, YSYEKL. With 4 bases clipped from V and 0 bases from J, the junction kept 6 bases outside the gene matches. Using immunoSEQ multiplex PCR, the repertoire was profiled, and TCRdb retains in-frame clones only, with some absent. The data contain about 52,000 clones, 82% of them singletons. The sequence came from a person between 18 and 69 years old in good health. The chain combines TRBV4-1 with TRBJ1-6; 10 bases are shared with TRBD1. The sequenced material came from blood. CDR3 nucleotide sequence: TGCGCCAGCAGCCGGGACAGGGGAGCAAGCTCCTATAATTCACCCCTCCACTTT. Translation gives CASSRDRGASSYNSPLHF.